This TCR beta chain is from a study of control samples from healthy donors and cancer patients. As to this clone: The sample contains more than one DNA sequence encoding this CDR3.

CDR1 is KGHSH and CDR2 is LQKENI in the germline V gene. Trimming took 3 bases from V and 5 from J; bases not matched to a gene: 2. The CDR3 loop spans 13 amino acids. The method was immunoSEQ multiplex PCR; TCRdb's version includes in-frame clones alone and lacks a portion of them. The repertoire holds over 110,000 clones, with roughly 92% as singletons. The gene calls are TRBV18 and TRBJ1-2, with 8 nucleotides matching TRBD1. The sample taken for sequencing was blood. This TCR was sampled from a man aged 25-40 years in good health. The CDR3 loop reads CASSPDRGYGYTF. The DNA of the CDR3 is TGTGCCAGCTCACCCGACAGGGGATATGGCTACACCTTC.